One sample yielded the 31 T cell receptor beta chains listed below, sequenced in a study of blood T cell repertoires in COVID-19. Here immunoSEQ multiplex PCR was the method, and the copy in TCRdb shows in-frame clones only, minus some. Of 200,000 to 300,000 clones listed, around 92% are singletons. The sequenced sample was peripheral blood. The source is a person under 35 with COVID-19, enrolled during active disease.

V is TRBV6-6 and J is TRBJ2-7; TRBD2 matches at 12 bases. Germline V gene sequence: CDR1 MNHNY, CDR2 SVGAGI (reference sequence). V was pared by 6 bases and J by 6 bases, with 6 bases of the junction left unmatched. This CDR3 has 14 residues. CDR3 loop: CASSRLAGAVEQYF. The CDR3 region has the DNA TGTGCCAGCAGCCGACTAGCGGGAGCGGTCGAGCAGTACTTC.

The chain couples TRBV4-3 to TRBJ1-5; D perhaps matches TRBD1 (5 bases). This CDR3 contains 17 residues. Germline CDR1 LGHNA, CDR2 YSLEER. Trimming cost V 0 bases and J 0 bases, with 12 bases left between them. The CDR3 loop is CASSQELLGRSNQPQHF. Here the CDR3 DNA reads TGCGCCAGCAGCCAAGAGCTATTGGGGCGTAGCAATCAGCCCCAGCATTTT.

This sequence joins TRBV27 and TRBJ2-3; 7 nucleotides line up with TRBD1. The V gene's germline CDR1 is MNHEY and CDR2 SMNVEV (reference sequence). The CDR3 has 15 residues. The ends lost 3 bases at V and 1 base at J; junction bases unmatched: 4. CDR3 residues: CASSLFDRGTDTQYF. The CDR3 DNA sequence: TGTGCCAGCAGTTTGTTCGACAGGGGCACAGATACGCAGTATTTT.

In DNA, the CDR3 is TGTGCCAGCAGTTACTCTTCGGGACTAGCGGGCGCCTACAATGAGCAGTTCTTC. It is translated as CASSYSSGLAGAYNEQFF. The chain uses TRBV6-2 or TRBV6-3 and TRBJ2-1; 12 bases line up with TRBD2. This CDR3 contains 18 residues. Germline V gene lookup returns CDR1 MNHEY and CDR2 SVGEGT. The ends lost 0 bases at V and 2 bases at J; junction bases unmatched: 5.

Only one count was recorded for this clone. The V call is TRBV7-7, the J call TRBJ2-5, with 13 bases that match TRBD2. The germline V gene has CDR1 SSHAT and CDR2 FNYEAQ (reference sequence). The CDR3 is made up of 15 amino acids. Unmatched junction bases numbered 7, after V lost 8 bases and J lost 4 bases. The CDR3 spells CASSQTSGRLETQYF. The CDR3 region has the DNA TGTGCCAGCTCCCAGACTAGCGGGAGGTTAGAGACCCAGTACTTC.

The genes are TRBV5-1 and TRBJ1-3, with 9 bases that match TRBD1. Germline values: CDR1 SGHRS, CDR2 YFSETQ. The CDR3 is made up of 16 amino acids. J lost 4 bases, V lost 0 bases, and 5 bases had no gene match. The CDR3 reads CASSLEGTGFGNTIYF. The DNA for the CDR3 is TGCGCCAGCAGCTTGGAAGGGACAGGGTTCGGAAACACCATATATTTT.

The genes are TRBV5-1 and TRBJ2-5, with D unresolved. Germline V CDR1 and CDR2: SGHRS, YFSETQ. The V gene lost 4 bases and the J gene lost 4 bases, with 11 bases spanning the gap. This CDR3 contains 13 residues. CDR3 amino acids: CASSPSPGETQYF. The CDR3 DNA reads TGCGCCAGCAGCCCTTCCCCGGGAGAGACCCAGTACTTC.

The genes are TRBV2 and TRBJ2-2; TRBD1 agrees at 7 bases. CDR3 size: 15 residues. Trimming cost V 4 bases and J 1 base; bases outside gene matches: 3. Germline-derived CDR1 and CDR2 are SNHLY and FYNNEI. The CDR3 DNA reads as TGTGCCAGCAGTGTACAGGGGCGGAACACCGGGGAGCTGTTTTTT. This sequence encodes CASSVQGRNTGELFF.

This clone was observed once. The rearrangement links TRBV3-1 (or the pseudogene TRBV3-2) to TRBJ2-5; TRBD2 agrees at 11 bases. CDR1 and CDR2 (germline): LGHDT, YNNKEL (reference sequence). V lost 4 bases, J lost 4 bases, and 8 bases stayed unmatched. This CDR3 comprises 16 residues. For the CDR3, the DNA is TGTGCCAGCAGCCCACTTACTAGCGGGAGCACAGAGACCCAGTACTTC. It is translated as CASSPLTSGSTETQYF.

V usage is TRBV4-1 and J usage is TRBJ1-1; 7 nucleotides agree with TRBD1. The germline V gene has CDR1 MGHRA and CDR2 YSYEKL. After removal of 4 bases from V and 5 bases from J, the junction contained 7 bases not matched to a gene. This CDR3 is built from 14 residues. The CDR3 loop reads CASSRQGVETEAFF. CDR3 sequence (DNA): TGCGCCAGCAGCCGACAGGGAGTCGAGACTGAAGCTTTCTTT.

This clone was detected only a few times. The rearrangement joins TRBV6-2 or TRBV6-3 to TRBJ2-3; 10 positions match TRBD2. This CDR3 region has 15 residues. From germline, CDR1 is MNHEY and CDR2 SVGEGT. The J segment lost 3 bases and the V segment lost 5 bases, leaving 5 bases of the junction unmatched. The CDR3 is CASSTGTSETDTQYF. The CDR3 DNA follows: TGTGCCAGCAGTACCGGGACTAGCGAGACAGATACGCAGTATTTT.

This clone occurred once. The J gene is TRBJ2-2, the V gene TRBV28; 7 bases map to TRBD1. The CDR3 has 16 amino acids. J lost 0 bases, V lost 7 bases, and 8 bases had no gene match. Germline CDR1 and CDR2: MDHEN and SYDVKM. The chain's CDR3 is CASTPGDSSNTGELFF. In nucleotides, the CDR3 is TGTGCCAGCACCCCAGGGGACAGCTCGAACACCGGGGAGCTGTTTTTT.

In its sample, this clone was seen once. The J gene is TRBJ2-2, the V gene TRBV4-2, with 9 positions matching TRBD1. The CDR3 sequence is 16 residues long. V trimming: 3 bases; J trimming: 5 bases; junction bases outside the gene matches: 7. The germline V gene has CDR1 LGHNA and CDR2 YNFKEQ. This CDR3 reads CASSQGTGQSTGELFF. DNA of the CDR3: TGTGCCAGCAGCCAGGGGACAGGGCAGAGTACCGGGGAGCTGTTTTTT.

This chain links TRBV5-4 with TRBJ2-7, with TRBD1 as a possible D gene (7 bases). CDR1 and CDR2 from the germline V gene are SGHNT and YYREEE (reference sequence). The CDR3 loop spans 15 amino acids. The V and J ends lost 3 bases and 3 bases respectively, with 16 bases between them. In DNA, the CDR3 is TGTGCCAGCAGCTATCGACAGGGACTTATCTACGAGCAGTACTTC. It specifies CASSYRQGLIYEQYF.

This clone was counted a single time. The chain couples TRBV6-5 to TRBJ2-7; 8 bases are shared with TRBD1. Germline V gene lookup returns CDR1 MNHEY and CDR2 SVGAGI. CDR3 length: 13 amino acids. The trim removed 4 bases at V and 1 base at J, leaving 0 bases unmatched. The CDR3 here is CASSWDRSYEQYF. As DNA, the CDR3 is TGTGCCAGCAGTTGGGACAGGTCCTACGAGCAGTACTTC.

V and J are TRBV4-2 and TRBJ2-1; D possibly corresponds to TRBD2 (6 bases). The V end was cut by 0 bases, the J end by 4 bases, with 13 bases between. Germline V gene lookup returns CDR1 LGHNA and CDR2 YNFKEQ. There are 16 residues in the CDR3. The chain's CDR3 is CASSQEISSVYNEQFF. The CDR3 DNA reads TGTGCCAGCAGCCAAGAAATCTCTAGCGTTTACAATGAGCAGTTCTTC.

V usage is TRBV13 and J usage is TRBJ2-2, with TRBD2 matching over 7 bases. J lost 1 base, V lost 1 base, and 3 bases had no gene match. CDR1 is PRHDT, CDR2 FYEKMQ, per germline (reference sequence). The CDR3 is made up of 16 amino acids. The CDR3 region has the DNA TGTGCCAGCAGCTTAGCGGCTAGCGGGAACACCGGGGAGCTGTTTTTT. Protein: CASSLAASGNTGELFF.

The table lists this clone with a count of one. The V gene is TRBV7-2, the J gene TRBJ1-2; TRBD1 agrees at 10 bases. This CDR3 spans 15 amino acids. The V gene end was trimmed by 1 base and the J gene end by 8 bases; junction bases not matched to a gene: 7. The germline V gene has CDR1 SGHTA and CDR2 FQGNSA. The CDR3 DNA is TGTGCCAGCAGCTTAGTAGGGCGGACAGGGGGAGGCTACACCTTC. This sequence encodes CASSLVGRTGGGYTF.

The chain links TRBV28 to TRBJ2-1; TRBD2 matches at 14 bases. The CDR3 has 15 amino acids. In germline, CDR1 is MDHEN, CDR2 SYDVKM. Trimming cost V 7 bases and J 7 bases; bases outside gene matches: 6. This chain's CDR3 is CASTRGLAGANEQFF. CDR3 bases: TGTGCCAGCACCAGGGGACTAGCGGGAGCAAATGAGCAGTTCTTC.

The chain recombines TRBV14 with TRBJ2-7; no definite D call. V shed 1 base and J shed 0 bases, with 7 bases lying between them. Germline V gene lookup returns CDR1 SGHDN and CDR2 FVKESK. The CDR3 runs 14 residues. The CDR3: CASSQALFSYEQYF. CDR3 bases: TGTGCCAGCAGCCAAGCCCTTTTCTCCTACGAGCAGTACTTC.

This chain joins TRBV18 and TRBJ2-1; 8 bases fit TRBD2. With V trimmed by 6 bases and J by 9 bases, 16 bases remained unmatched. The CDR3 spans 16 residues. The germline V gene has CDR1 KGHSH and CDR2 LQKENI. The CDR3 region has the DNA TGTGCCAGCTCGCGGGATAAAGGACTAGCTTTCAGTGAGCAGTTCTTC. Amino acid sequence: CASSRDKGLAFSEQFF. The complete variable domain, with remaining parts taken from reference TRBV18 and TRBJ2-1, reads NAGVMQNPRHLVRRRGQEARLRCSPMKGHSHVYWYRQLPEEGLKFMVYLQKENIIDESGMPKERFSAEFPKEGPSILRIQQVVRGDSAAYFCASSRDKGLAFSEQFFGPGTRLTVL.

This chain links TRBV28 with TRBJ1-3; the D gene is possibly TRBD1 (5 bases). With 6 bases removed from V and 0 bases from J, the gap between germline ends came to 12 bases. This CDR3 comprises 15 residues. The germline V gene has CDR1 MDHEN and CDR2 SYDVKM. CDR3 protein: CASSPLGGSGNTIYF. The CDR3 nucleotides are TGTGCCAGCAGCCCCCTCGGGGGCTCTGGAAACACCATATATTTT.

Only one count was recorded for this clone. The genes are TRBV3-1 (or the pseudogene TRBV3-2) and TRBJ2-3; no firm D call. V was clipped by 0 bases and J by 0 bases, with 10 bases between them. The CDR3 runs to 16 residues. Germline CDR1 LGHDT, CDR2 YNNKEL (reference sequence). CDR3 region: CASSQDFAASTDTQYF. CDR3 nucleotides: TGTGCCAGCAGCCAAGATTTTGCGGCCAGCACAGATACGCAGTATTTT.

CDR3 sequence reads: CASSLYAENTGELFF. In DNA form, the CDR3 reads TGTGCCAGCTCTCTATACGCGGAGAACACCGGGGAGCTGTTTTTT. The gene calls are TRBV27 and TRBJ2-2; D gene ambiguous. This CDR3 spans 15 amino acids. Trimming removed 8 bases at V and 1 base at J, with 14 bases between. Germline lookup yields CDR1 MNHEY and CDR2 SMNVEV (reference sequence).

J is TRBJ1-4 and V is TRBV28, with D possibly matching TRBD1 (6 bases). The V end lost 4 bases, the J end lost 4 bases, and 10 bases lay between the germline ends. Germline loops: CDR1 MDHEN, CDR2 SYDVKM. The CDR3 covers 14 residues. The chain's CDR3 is CASSSGHGNEKLFF. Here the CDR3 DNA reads TGTGCCAGCAGTTCGGGACACGGTAATGAAAAACTGTTTTTT.

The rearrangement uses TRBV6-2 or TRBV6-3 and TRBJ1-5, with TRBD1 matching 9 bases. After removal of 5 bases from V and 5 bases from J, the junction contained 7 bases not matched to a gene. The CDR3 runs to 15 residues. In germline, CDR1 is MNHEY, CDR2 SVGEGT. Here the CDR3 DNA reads TGTGCCAGCAGTCAAGGGGGACAGGGCGATCAGCCCCAGCATTTT. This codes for CASSQGGQGDQPQHF.

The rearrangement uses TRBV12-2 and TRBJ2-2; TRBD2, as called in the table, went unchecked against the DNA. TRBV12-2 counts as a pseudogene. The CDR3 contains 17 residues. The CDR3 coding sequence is TGTGCAAGTCGCTTCCCTAGCGGGAAGAATCCCACCGGGGAGCTGTTTTTT. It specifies CASRFPSGKNPTGELFF.

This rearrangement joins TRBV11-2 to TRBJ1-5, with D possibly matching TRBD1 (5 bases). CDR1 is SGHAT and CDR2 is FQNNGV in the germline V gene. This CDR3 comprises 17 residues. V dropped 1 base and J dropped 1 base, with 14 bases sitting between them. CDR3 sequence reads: CASSLGLVSGSNQPQHF. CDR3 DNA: TGTGCCAGCAGCTTAGGACTCGTTTCAGGGAGCAATCAGCCCCAGCATTTT.

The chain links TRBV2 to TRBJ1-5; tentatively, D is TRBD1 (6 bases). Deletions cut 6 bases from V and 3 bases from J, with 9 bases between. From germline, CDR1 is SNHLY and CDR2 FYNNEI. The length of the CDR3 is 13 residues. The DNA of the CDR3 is TGTGCCAGCAGCGGACAGTACAATCAGCCCCAGCATTTT. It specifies CASSGQYNQPQHF. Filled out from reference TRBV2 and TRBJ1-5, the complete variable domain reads EPEVTQTPSHQVTQMGQEVILRCVPISNHLYFYWYRQILGQKVEFLVSFYNNEISEKSEIFDDQFSVERPDGSNFTLKIRSTKLEDSAMYFCASSGQYNQPQHFGDGTRLSIL.

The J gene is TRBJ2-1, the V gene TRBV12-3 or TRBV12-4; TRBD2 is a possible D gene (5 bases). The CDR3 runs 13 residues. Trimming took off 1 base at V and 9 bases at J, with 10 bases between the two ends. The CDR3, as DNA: TGTGCCAGCAGTTTAGTCGAGGGCTTTGAGCAGTTCTTC. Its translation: CASSLVEGFEQFF.

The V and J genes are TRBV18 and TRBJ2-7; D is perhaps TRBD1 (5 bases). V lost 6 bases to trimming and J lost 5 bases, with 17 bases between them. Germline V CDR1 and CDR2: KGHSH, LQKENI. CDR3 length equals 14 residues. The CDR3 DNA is TGTGCCAGCTCGCAGACTTACAGGTTCCACGAGCAGTACTTC. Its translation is CASSQTYRFHEQYF.